These 26 T cell receptor beta chains came from one sample sequenced in a study of T cells in Graves' hyperthyroidism and ophthalmopathy (dated by TCRdb to between 2019 and 2020). The library relied on multiplex PCR. These reads were obtained on an Illumina HiSeq 2000. Amplification of TCR beta CDR3 regions was carried out from RNA transcripts. The first round of RT-PCR for the TCR CDR3 was performed with the HTBI primer set and the Qiagen OneStep RT-PCR kit. TCRdb's own reprocessing of the public reads used fastp at Q25 and MiXCR and kept productive beta chains. Each CDR3 protein gets just one entry, which takes the most common genes and DNA from the rows behind it. Recorded for this sample are some 350,000 distinct CDR3 sequences; 20% to 25% of them occurred a single time. The ten most abundant clones make up around 79% of the sample. The material sequenced was blood. These receptors all stem from a man between 45 and 60 years old with Graves' hyperthyroidism.

This chain joins TRBV7-2 and TRBJ2-7, with 7 bases identical to TRBD2. The junction had 15 bases not matched to a gene; V was cut back by 2 bases and J by 5 bases. The CDR3 is made up of 17 amino acids. Germline CDR1 SGHTA, CDR2 FQGNSA. CDR3 nucleotides: TGTGCCAGCAGCTTACACGGGAGAATGGCGGGAGCTAACGAGCAGTACTTC. This gives the protein CASSLHGRMAGANEQYF. The variable domain in full, completed from reference TRBV7-2 and TRBJ2-7, reads GAGVSQSPSNKVTEKGKDVELRCDPISGHTALYWYRQSLGQGLEFLIYFQGNSAPDKSGLPSDRFSAERTGGSVSTLTIQRTQQEDSAVYLCASSLHGRMAGANEQYFGPGTRLTVT.

V is TRBV4-2 and J is TRBJ2-7; D unresolved. V gave up 0 bases and J gave up 4 bases, with 13 bases separating them. The CDR3 is 15 residues long. CDR1 LGHNA and CDR2 YNFKEQ come from the germline V gene. The CDR3 DNA reads TGTGCCAGCAGCCAAGATCCCGAGAGCGTTTACGAGCAGTACTTC. It is translated as CASSQDPESVYEQYF.

In this sample, this clonotype turned up a few times. This chain uses TRBV24-1 with TRBJ2-3; 13 nucleotides agree with TRBD2. This CDR3 is built from 17 residues. The junction had 8 bases not matched to a gene; V was cut back by 3 bases and J by 6 bases. Germline CDR1 reads KGHDR; CDR2 reads SFDVKD. CDR3 amino acids: CATSDTSGRALYDTQYF. Here the CDR3 DNA reads TGTGCCACCAGTGATACTAGCGGGAGGGCCCTTTACGATACGCAGTATTTT.

This clonotype was seen just once. The chain joins TRBV7-3 to TRBJ1-1; 8 positions agree with TRBD1. The CDR3 runs 14 residues. Germline loops: CDR1 SGHTA, CDR2 FQGTGA. The J segment lost 6 bases and the V segment lost 3 bases, leaving 6 bases of the junction unmatched. Written as DNA, the CDR3 is TGTGCCAGCAGCTTGTCCAGGGGGCGTGCTGAAGCTTTCTTT. This gives the protein CASSLSRGRAEAFF.

This clonotype appeared a few times. This rearrangement joins TRBV20-1 to TRBJ2-1; D call uncertain. The V gene's germline CDR1 is DFQATT and CDR2 SNEGSKA (reference sequence). The CDR3 length is 11 residues. V lost 3 bases, J lost 5 bases, and 5 bases lay in between. CDR3 loop: CSASSHNEQFF. The CDR3 nucleotides are TGCAGTGCTAGCAGTCACAATGAGCAGTTCTTC.

This clonotype showed up just a few times. The J gene is TRBJ2-2, the V gene TRBV3-1, with D perhaps matching TRBD1 (5 bases). V was shortened by 1 base and J by 2 bases, with 8 bases between the two germline ends. This CDR3 spans 15 amino acids. Looked up from germline, CDR1 is LGHDT and CDR2 is YNNKEL (reference sequence). In nucleotides, the CDR3 is TGTGCCAGCAGCCAAGCTCAGGGAAACACCGGGGAGCTGTTTTTT. Amino acid sequence: CASSQAQGNTGELFF.

The gene calls are TRBV19 and TRBJ2-5; 8 bases are a match to TRBD1. The ends lost 6 bases at V and 5 bases at J; junction bases unmatched: 14. There are 16 residues in the CDR3. Germline V gene data show CDR1 as LNHDA and CDR2 as SQIVND (reference sequence). CDR3 region: CASSISSRGLGETQYF. The CDR3 nucleotides read TGTGCCAGTAGCATATCTTCCAGGGGGCTTGGGGAGACCCAGTACTTC.

This chain joins TRBV7-2 and TRBJ2-5, with 8 bases matching TRBD1. With 10 bases clipped from V and 3 bases from J, the junction kept 7 bases outside the gene matches. Germline V gene lookup returns CDR1 SGHTA and CDR2 FQGNSA. CDR3 length equals 13 residues. The CDR3 sequence: CATQVTGEETQYF. CDR3 sequence (DNA): TGTGCCACCCAAGTGACAGGGGAAGAGACCCAGTACTTC. Full variable domain (rest looked up from reference TRBV7-2 and TRBJ2-5): GAGVSQSPSNKVTEKGKDVELRCDPISGHTALYWYRQSLGQGLEFLIYFQGNSAPDKSGLPSDRFSAERTGGSVSTLTIQRTQQEDSAVYLCATQVTGEETQYFGPGTRLLVL.

This clonotype was observed many times. V usage is TRBV10-3 and J usage is TRBJ2-1; 7 bases fit TRBD2. CDR1 is ENHRY, CDR2 SYGVKD, per germline. Trimming at V came to 8 bases and at J to 7 bases, leaving 11 bases not matched to a gene. The CDR3 extends over 14 amino acids. The CDR3 is CAIGGGLHLNEQFF. CDR3 nucleotides: TGTGCCATCGGGGGGGGACTGCATTTAAATGAGCAGTTCTTC.

This clonotype was seen a few times. This rearrangement joins TRBV29-1 to TRBJ2-7; 11 positions match TRBD2. Germline CDR1 is SQVTM and CDR2 is ANQGSEA. The CDR3 loop spans 14 amino acids. V shed 8 bases, J shed 4 bases, and the junction held 10 bases outside the gene matches. CDR3 residues: CSLLTSGRPYEQYF. The CDR3 DNA reads as TGCAGCCTACTTACTAGCGGGAGACCTTACGAGCAGTACTTC.

The chain combines TRBV3-1 with TRBJ1-1; D is ambiguous. This CDR3 is 14 amino acids long. The V and J ends lost 1 base and 5 bases respectively, with 11 bases between them. Germline V lookup: CDR1 LGHDT, CDR2 YNNKEL (reference sequence). CDR3: CASSQGVSWTEAFF. The CDR3, as DNA: TGTGCCAGCAGCCAAGGGGTAAGTTGGACTGAAGCTTTCTTT.

The chain is built from TRBV24-1 and TRBJ2-3; possible D gene TRBD2, 5 bases. Germline loops: CDR1 KGHDR, CDR2 SFDVKD. This CDR3 is built from 16 residues. Trimming took 4 bases from V and 4 from J, leaving 17 bases between them. The chain's CDR3 is CATSDRSELIPDTQYF. The DNA for the CDR3 is TGTGCCACCAGTGACCGTAGCGAGTTGATTCCAGATACGCAGTATTTT.

This clonotype was picked up a small number of times. The chain recombines TRBV12-3 or TRBV12-4 with TRBJ1-2, with TRBD1 matching 7 bases. The CDR3 totals 15 residues. Germline trimming cut 4 bases from V and 4 bases from J; bases unmatched to any gene: 9. The CDR3 here is CASSSADREVYGYTF. The CDR3 nucleotides are TGTGCCAGCAGTTCTGCCGACAGGGAGGTCTATGGCTACACCTTC.

V and J are TRBV28 and TRBJ2-5; TRBD2 matches at 7 bases. The CDR3 runs 14 residues. J gave up 4 bases and V 2 bases, and 4 bases lay outside the gene matches. The V gene's germline CDR1 is MDHEN and CDR2 SYDVKM. CDR3 in amino acids: CASSLAGESETQYF. As DNA, the CDR3 is TGTGCCAGCAGTTTAGCGGGAGAGTCAGAGACCCAGTACTTC.

This clonotype was seen repeatedly, ten times or more. The gene calls are TRBV20-1 and TRBJ2-1, with TRBD2 matching over 8 bases. Germline CDR1 and CDR2: DFQATT and SNEGSKA (reference sequence). The V and J ends lost 5 bases and 7 bases, in that order; junction bases with no gene match: 13. The CDR3 consists of 15 residues. The chain's CDR3 is CSAPSRGLAANEQFF. CDR3 DNA sequence: TGCAGTGCTCCAAGTCGCGGACTAGCAGCTAATGAGCAGTTCTTC.

This rearrangement joins TRBV6-1 to TRBJ2-7; TRBD1 matches 9 bases. The length of the CDR3 is 15 residues. Looked up from germline, CDR1 is MNHNS and CDR2 is SASEGT. V lost 6 bases, J lost 3 bases, and 9 bases stayed unmatched. The CDR3 protein is CASRSAGTGIYEQYF. As DNA, the CDR3 is TGTGCCAGCAGAAGCGCCGGGACAGGGATCTACGAGCAGTACTTC.

This clonotype was detected a few times. The chain links TRBV5-6 to TRBJ2-1, with D tentatively TRBD1 or TRBD2 (6 bases each). V lost 4 bases, J lost 2 bases, and 19 bases lay in between. CDR1 and CDR2 (germline): SGHDT, YYEEEE. The CDR3 sequence is 17 residues long. The CDR3 loop reads CASSQTVGGSTYNEQFF. CDR3 DNA: TGTGCCAGCAGCCAGACTGTAGGGGGGTCTACCTACAATGAGCAGTTCTTC.

The rearrangement joins TRBV4-1 to TRBJ2-1; 9 positions match TRBD2. Germline CDR1 is MGHRA and CDR2 is YSYEKL. The CDR3 sequence is 15 residues long. The V and J ends lost 3 bases and 4 bases, in that order; junction bases with no gene match: 4. CDR3 residues: CASSHPAGGYNEQFF. The DNA of the CDR3 is TGCGCCAGCAGCCACCCAGCGGGAGGATACAATGAGCAGTTCTTC.

This clonotype was seen repeatedly, ten times or more. Here the CDR3 reads CASIVGGLTYEQYF. For the CDR3, the DNA is TGTGCCAGCATAGTGGGGGGCCTAACCTACGAGCAGTACTTC. The chain employs TRBV2 and TRBJ2-7; D may be TRBD1 or TRBD2 (6 bases each). Germline CDR1 SNHLY, CDR2 FYNNEI. V was clipped by 7 bases and J by 2 bases, with 15 bases between them. This CDR3 is 14 amino acids long.

The rearrangement uses TRBV28 and TRBJ2-5; maybe TRBD1 (6 bases). With 10 bases removed from V and 2 bases from J, the gap between germline ends came to 11 bases. CDR3 length: 12 residues. Germline V gene lookup returns CDR1 MDHEN and CDR2 SYDVKM. The CDR3, as DNA: TGTGCCACCACCGGACAGCAAGAGACCCAGTACTTC. The encoded protein is CATTGQQETQYF. The variable domain in full, completed from reference TRBV28 and TRBJ2-5, reads DVKVTQSSRYLVKRTGEKVFLECVQDMDHENMFWYRQDPGLGLRLIYFSYDVKMKEKGDIPEGYSVSREKKERFSLILESASTNQTSMYLCATTGQQETQYFGPGTRLLVL.

V gene TRBV18 combines with J gene TRBJ1-4; D may be TRBD1 (6 bases). The V end was cut by 3 bases, the J end by 7 bases, with 12 bases between. This CDR3 has 14 amino acids. Germline V gene sequence: CDR1 KGHSH, CDR2 LQKENI. The DNA for the CDR3 is TGTGCCAGCTCACCGTCCTTCAGGGGTGAAAAACTGTTTTTT. This gives the protein CASSPSFRGEKLFF.

Only a few counts were recorded for this clonotype. V and J are TRBV7-6 and TRBJ2-3, with TRBD2 matching over 7 bases. Germline CDR1 is SGHVS and CDR2 is FNYEAQ. CDR3 length: 17 residues. After removal of 2 bases from V and 3 bases from J, the junction contained 11 bases not matched to a gene. The CDR3 is CASSLLGGSIETDTQYF. The CDR3, as DNA: TGTGCCAGCAGCTTACTAGGCGGGAGTATAGAAACAGATACGCAGTATTTT. Variable domain in full (rest from reference TRBV7-6 and TRBJ2-3): GAGVSQSPRYKVTKRGQDVALRCDPISGHVSLYWYRQALGQGPEFLTYFNYEAQQDKSGLPNDRFSAERPEGSISTLTIQRTEQRDSAMYRCASSLLGGSIETDTQYFGPGTRLTVL.

The chain is built from TRBV29-1 and TRBJ2-1; TRBD2 matches 10 bases. V was clipped by 4 bases and J by 8 bases; unmatched bases: 5. The CDR3 runs 13 residues. Germline V gene lookup returns CDR1 SQVTM and CDR2 ANQGSEA. The CDR3 loop reads CSVGSGRRYEQFF. The DNA for the CDR3 is TGCAGCGTTGGTAGCGGGAGGCGTTATGAGCAGTTCTTC.

This clonotype was detected only a few times. The CDR3 DNA sequence: TGTGCCAGCATTCCGGGACACGGACCGAACACTGAAGCTTTCTTT. It specifies CASIPGHGPNTEAFF. V gene TRBV6-1 combines with J gene TRBJ1-1, with D possibly TRBD1 on 6 matching bases. The CDR3 is made up of 15 amino acids. Germline CDR1 and CDR2: MNHNS and SASEGT. The germline V and J ends were trimmed by 7 bases and 1 base, with 16 bases remaining between them.

This clonotype showed up just a few times. The V and J genes are TRBV6-1 and TRBJ1-1, with 8 bases fitting TRBD1. With V trimmed by 6 bases and J by 1 base, 7 bases remained unmatched. CDR1 is MNHNS, CDR2 SASEGT, per germline. CDR3 length: 15 amino acids. The CDR3 DNA reads as TGTGCCAGCAGAGCCAGGGGGCATAGGAACACTGAAGCTTTCTTT. As protein: CASRARGHRNTEAFF.

The table lists this clonotype with a few counts. The chain recombines TRBV25-1 with TRBJ2-1, with D perhaps TRBD1 or TRBD2 (6 bases each). Trimming left V 5 bases short and J 1 base short, with 12 bases between. Germline CDR1 is MGHDK and CDR2 is SYGVNS. This CDR3 is built from 15 residues. CDR3 coding DNA: TGTGCCAGCAGTAAGCAGGGGAGGTCCTACAATGAGCAGTTCTTC. This codes for CASSKQGRSYNEQFF.